This T cell receptor (beta chain) was observed in a study of blood T cell repertoires in COVID-19 (dated by TCRdb to about 2020). Looking at the study overall: The collaborator samples originated in the United States, Italy and Spain and spanned the acute and convalescent phases of COVID-19. The samples were drawn from two sources: the first 160 participants of the ongoing ImmuneRACE study, and 1,200 or so subjects contributed by 6 global collaborators. The material from the prospective study consisted of cDNA or gDNA derived from T cells, B-cell-depleted T cells, or PBMCs. The repertoires were released in a freely available public database intended as a resource for research on the immune response to SARS-CoV-2. Sample metadata almost always included a de-identified subject ID, COVID-19 status, age in years and sex. HLA class I and class II types, where available, came from metadata supplied by the sample provider rather than from assay-based typing. Deeply sampled blood TCRbeta repertoires from subjects exposed to, actively infected with, or recovered from COVID-19 were included in the dataset.

Comment on this clone: This clone's antigen is unknown. No base quality values were provided; no much bigger clone lies one nucleotide off.

The immunoSEQ Assay, a bias-controlled multiplex PCR, was used to amplify TCRbeta CDR3 regions from genomic DNA. Per the original workflow: The number of nucleated cells in each sample was estimated by amplification of reference gene primers within the assay. To quantify the absolute abundance of each unique TCRbeta CDR3 rearrangement, sequence reads were collapsed and filtered. For each sample, productive Simpson clonality was calculated by taking the square root of Simpson's diversity index across productive rearrangements. In TCRdb, the immuneACCESS table is reduced to in-frame sequences with V and J assigned. These tables do not hold every clone; where another copy was compared, an unresolved V gene accounts for under half, and the others remain unexplained. V, J and clone size are taken as reported in that table, and D and trimming were inferred from the DNA itself. This sample comprises tens of thousands of clones, 88% of them detected only once. The top ten hold over 4.5% of the sample.

Collaborating institutions collected whole blood in K2EDTA tubes following their own protocols. For TCRbeta analysis, collaborator samples were shipped as frozen whole blood, as isolated PBMCs, or as DNA extracted from either sample type. The paper as a whole reports these results and caveats: Clinical and demographic metadata were provided uncurated, with the amount varying by source and participant.

The clonotype was recovered from a human donor in a cohort sampled during active COVID-19. The source material was peripheral blood.

This receptor has the CDR3 CSAQITDTQYF. The nucleotides read TGCAGTGCCCAAATCACAGATACGCAGTATTTT. Here the chain combines TRBV20-1 and TRBJ2-3, with the D gene too uncertain to name. The V and J ends are trimmed by 6 bases and 2 bases, leaving 6 bases between them. Including the terminal cysteine and phenylalanine, the CDR3 comprises 11 residues. Here the CDR3 DNA is all that survives: 33 bases in frame from base 1. CDR1 and CDR2, per the germline V gene (reference sequence), are DFQATT and SNEGSKA.